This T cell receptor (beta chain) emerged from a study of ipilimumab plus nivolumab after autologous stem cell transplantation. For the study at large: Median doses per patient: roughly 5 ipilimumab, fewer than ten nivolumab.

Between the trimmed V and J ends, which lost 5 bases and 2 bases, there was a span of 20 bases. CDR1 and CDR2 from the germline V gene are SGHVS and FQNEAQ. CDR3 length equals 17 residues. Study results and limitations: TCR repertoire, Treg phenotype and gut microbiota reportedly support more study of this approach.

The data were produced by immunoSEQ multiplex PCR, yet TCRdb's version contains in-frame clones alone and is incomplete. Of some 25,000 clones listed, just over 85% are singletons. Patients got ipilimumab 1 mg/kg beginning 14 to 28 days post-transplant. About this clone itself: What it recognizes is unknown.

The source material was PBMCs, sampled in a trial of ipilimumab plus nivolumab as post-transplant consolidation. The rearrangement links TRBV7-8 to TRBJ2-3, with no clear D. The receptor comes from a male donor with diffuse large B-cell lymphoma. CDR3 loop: CASSPKLVSVVTDTQYF. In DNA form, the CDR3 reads TGTGCCAGCAGCCCTAAATTGGTTTCAGTGGTCACAGATACGCAGTATTTT.